This TCR beta chain came from a study of T cell changes during pregnancy in multiple sclerosis. Germline values: CDR1 MDHEN, CDR2 SYDVKM. This CDR3 has 14 amino acids. The germline V and J ends were trimmed by 10 bases and 3 bases, with 18 bases remaining between them. The assay was immunoSEQ multiplex PCR, and TCRdb's table has in-frame clones only and misses some. The table records approximately 20,000 clones, 80% to 90% of them present only once. The clonotype was recovered from a female donor in good health, enrolled as a control in a pregnancy study. Material: CD8+ T cells from peripheral blood mononuclear cells, obtained in the third trimester of pregnancy. This sequence joins TRBV28 and TRBJ1-1; D possibly corresponds to TRBD1 (6 bases). DNA of the CDR3: TGTGCCACCGAACTGGGCAGGGGATACACTGAAGCTTTCTTT. Amino acids: CATELGRGYTEAFF.